Listed below are T cell receptor beta chains from one sample, sequenced in a study of Graves' ophthalmopathy and Graves' hyperthyroidism. One entry per CDR3 protein results from TCRdb running MiXCR on the multiplex PCR reads. Here the sample spans under 350,000 distinct CDR3 sequences, around a sixth being singletons. Specimen: peripheral blood. The receptors derive from an adult man with Graves' ophthalmopathy. The CDR3 runs from the conserved cysteine through the conserved F or W. D genes are given only for firm matches. The listing skips clone size in some rows; elsewhere it reads once, few, many or a size class.

clone size,V gene,J gene,D gene,CDR3 protein,CDR3 DNA
-,TRBV18,TRBJ1-6,TRBD1,CASSPLRQGDSYNSPLHF,TGTGCCAGCTCACCACTGCGACAGGGTGATTCCTATAATTCACCCCTCCACTTT
many,TRBV5-1,TRBJ2-7,-,CASSTNIAGSQQYF,TGCGCCAGCAGCACGAACATCGCAGGGAGTCAGCAGTACTTC
many,TRBV5-6,TRBJ1-1,-,CASRSGEYQAFF,TGTGCCAGCAGGTCAGGGGAATACCAAGCTTTCTTT
-,TRBV6-2/TRBV6-3,TRBJ1-5,-,CAISHGQPQLF,TGTGCCATCAGCCATGGACAGCCCCAGCTTTTT
many,TRBV7-9,TRBJ2-2,-,CASRGLLGELFF,TGTGCCAGCAGGGGTTTGCTCGGGGAGCTGTTTTTT
many,TRBV6-2/TRBV6-3,TRBJ1-5,-,CASSRGAQGNQPQHF,TGTGCCAGCAGTCGCGGAGCACAGGGTAATCAGCCCCAGCATTTT
-,TRBV6-1,TRBJ2-5,-,CASSETGARETQYF,TGTGCCAGCAGTGAAACGGGAGCCCGTGAGACCCAGTACTTC
many,TRBV24-1,TRBJ2-7,TRBD1,CATSGTGTHEQYF,TGTGCCACCAGCGGGACAGGGACCCACGAGCAGTACTTC
many,TRBV4-1,TRBJ1-1,-,CASSQPTGGDMNTEAFF,TGCGCCAGCAGCCAACCTACAGGTGGAGACATGAACACTGAAGCTTTCTTT
-,TRBV6-1,TRBJ1-1,TRBD1,CASTRWTGVTEAFF,TGTGCCAGCACGAGGTGGACAGGGGTGACTGAAGCTTTCTTT
many,TRBV6-2/TRBV6-3,TRBJ1-1,TRBD1,CASRYGQGANTEAFF,TGTGCCAGCAGGTATGGACAGGGGGCAAACACTGAAGCTTTCTTT
many,TRBV11-2,TRBJ2-2,-,CASSLPGELFF,TGTGCCAGCAGTTTACCCGGGGAGCTGTTTTTT
few,TRBV4-3,TRBJ2-7,TRBD1,CASSPQRGGVYEQYF,TGCGCCAGCAGCCCCCAACGAGGGGGCGTGTACGAGCAGTACTTC
-,TRBV6-1,TRBJ1-2,TRBD1,CASRQGVGLPYTF,TGTGCCAGCAGGCAGGGGGTCGGATTGCCCTACACCTTC
many,TRBV5-1,TRBJ1-1,TRBD1,CASSAGTGPTEAFF,TGCGCCAGCAGCGCCGGGACAGGGCCCACTGAAGCTTTCTTT
many,TRBV28,TRBJ1-2,TRBD1,CASSFPTGDHYGYTF,TGTGCCAGCAGTTTTCCGACAGGGGACCACTATGGCTACACCTTC
few,TRBV6-1,TRBJ1-2,-,CASSEVGAALLDYGYTF,TGTGCCAGCAGTGAGGTGGGGGCAGCACTATTGGACTATGGCTACACCTTC
many,TRBV2,TRBJ1-6,TRBD1,CASSGGQVESPLHF,TGTGCCAGCAGTGGGGGACAGGTGGAATCACCCCTCCACTTT
few,TRBV29-1,TRBJ2-7,TRBD1,CSVTGKGYEQYF,TGCAGCGTGACAGGGAAAGGCTACGAGCAGTACTTC
many,TRBV4-2,TRBJ2-5,TRBD2,CASSQRGLAGGSGETQYF,TGTGCCAGCAGCCAACGGGGACTAGCGGGGGGGTCCGGAGAGACCCAGTACTTC
many,TRBV20-1,TRBJ2-7,TRBD1,CSATQTGGRSYEQYF,TGCAGTGCTACCCAGACAGGGGGCCGCTCCTACGAGCAGTACTTC
many,TRBV12-3/TRBV12-4,TRBJ2-5,-,CASSLVSQSQETQYF,TGTGCCAGCAGTTTAGTTAGTCAGTCCCAAGAGACCCAGTACTTC
many,TRBV2,TRBJ1-1,TRBD1,CASSVAQGTEAFF,TGTGCCAGCAGTGTGGCACAGGGGACTGAAGCTTTCTTT
few,TRBV7-2,TRBJ1-1,-,CASSQSGGTEAFF,TGTGCCAGCAGTCAATCGGGGGGGACTGAAGCTTTCTTT
many,TRBV27,TRBJ1-6,-,CASSTGQWESPLHF,TGTGCCAGCAGCACAGGGCAGTGGGAGTCACCCCTCCACTTT
many,TRBV2,TRBJ2-2,TRBD1,CASLIDRGSGELFF,TGTGCCAGCCTTATAGACAGGGGGTCGGGGGAGCTGTTTTTT
-,TRBV29-1,TRBJ2-5,TRBD1,CSVSAGGQGLGTQYF,TGCAGCGTTTCAGCTGGGGGACAGGGGCTGGGGACCCAGTACTTC
many,TRBV19,TRBJ1-3,-,CASSRNSGNTIYF,TGTGCCAGTAGTCGGAACTCTGGAAACACCATATATTTT
-,TRBV7-9,TRBJ2-5,-,CASSFPWAQETQYF,TGTGCCAGCAGCTTCCCCTGGGCTCAAGAGACCCAGTACTTC
many,TRBV7-2,TRBJ2-7,-,CASTRFGANEQYF,TGTGCCAGCACGCGGTTCGGGGCGAACGAGCAGTACTTC
many,TRBV6-1,TRBJ2-7,-,CASSLDPRRYEQYF,TGTGCCAGCAGTCTGGACCCCCGGAGGTACGAGCAGTACTTC
-,TRBV12-3/TRBV12-4,TRBJ2-5,-,CASRSTGGEETQYF,TGTGCCAGCAGATCAACAGGGGGGGAAGAGACCCAGTACTTC
many,TRBV15,TRBJ2-2,-,CATSRPAANTGELFF,TGTGCCACCAGCAGGCCAGCGGCGAACACCGGGGAGCTGTTTTTT
many,TRBV7-7,TRBJ2-5,TRBD2,CASSLGHAGGEETQYF,TGTGCTAGCAGCTTAGGCCACGCGGGGGGCGAAGAGACCCAGTACTTC
many,TRBV11-2,TRBJ1-1,-,CASSPGSGRTLSGTEAFF,TGTGCCAGCAGCCCGGGCTCGGGCAGGACCCTCTCGGGGACTGAAGCTTTCTTT
many,TRBV4-1,TRBJ1-5,-,CASSQVPTGLNQPQHF,TGCGCCAGCAGCCAAGTTCCCACAGGCCTCAATCAGCCCCAGCATTTT
few,TRBV18,TRBJ2-2,-,CASSPAGMTANTGELFF,TGTGCCAGCTCACCAGCAGGAATGACCGCGAACACCGGGGAGCTGTTTTTT
-,TRBV6-1,TRBJ2-7,TRBD2,CASKGLAGEGREQYF,TGTGCCAGCAAGGGACTAGCGGGAGAGGGACGGGAGCAGTACTTC
-,TRBV12-3/TRBV12-4,TRBJ2-7,-,CASTGESYEQSF,TGTGCCAGCACCGGAGAATCCTACGAGCAGTCCTTC
many,TRBV4-3,TRBJ1-1,-,CASSQDRPGGMNTEAFF,TGCGCCAGCAGCCAAGATCGGCCGGGGGGGATGAACACTGAAGCTTTCTTT
-,TRBV12-3/TRBV12-4,TRBJ2-5,-,CASRRSGAETQYF,TGTGCCAGCAGGCGTTCTGGGGCGGAGACCCAGTACTTC